A single sample gave rise to the 27 T cell receptor beta chains below, sequenced in a study of blood T cell repertoires in COVID-19. Produced via immunoSEQ multiplex PCR; TCRdb's table is partial and in-frame only. The sample lists 200,000 or so clones; 80% to 85% were seen once. Sequencing input: peripheral blood. The receptors come from a woman between 40 and 50 years old with acute or convalescent COVID-19.

The V gene is TRBV11-2, the J gene TRBJ2-4, with TRBD1 as a possible D gene (5 bases). Germline V gene data show CDR1 as SGHAT and CDR2 as FQNNGV. CDR3 length equals 14 residues. V lost 5 bases, J lost 6 bases, and 14 bases lay in between. This CDR3 reads CASSLRVLTNIQYF. The CDR3 coding sequence is TGTGCCAGCAGCCTCAGGGTATTGACAAACATTCAGTACTTC.

This clone showed up just once. This chain links TRBV3-1 (or the pseudogene TRBV3-2) with TRBJ2-5, with D unclear. V lost 3 bases and J 5 bases, leaving 10 bases between the germline ends. Germline-derived CDR1 and CDR2 are LGHDT and YNNKEL (reference sequence). The CDR3 sequence is 13 residues long. The CDR3 loop reads CASSHSSRETQYF. The CDR3 coding sequence is TGTGCCAGCAGCCACAGCTCTAGGGAGACCCAGTACTTC.

This chain connects TRBV5-1 to TRBJ1-6; a weak D match, TRBD1 (5 bases). The CDR3 is made up of 15 amino acids. Trimming took 4 bases from V and 6 from J, leaving 14 bases between them. Per the germline V gene, CDR1 is SGHRS and CDR2 is YFSETQ. Here the CDR3 reads CASSTGQGFNSPLHF. Written as DNA, the CDR3 is TGCGCCAGCAGCACGGGCCAGGGTTTTAATTCACCCCTCCACTTT.

The table lists this clone with a count of one. CDR3: CASSQENRGWDTQYF. CDR3 sequence (DNA): TGTGCCAGCAGCCAAGAGAACAGAGGGTGGGATACGCAGTATTTT. The chain couples TRBV3-1 (or the pseudogene TRBV3-2) to TRBJ2-3, with D possibly matching TRBD2 (5 bases). Germline V gene data show CDR1 as LGHDT and CDR2 as YNNKEL (reference sequence). Trimming left V 0 bases short and J 6 bases short, with 13 bases between. The CDR3 has 15 amino acids.

This clone was found many times. The gene calls are TRBV6-5 and TRBJ2-3; possible D gene TRBD1, 5 bases. Germline CDR1 and CDR2: MNHEY and SVGAGI. The CDR3 contains 12 residues. The V and J ends lost 6 bases and 8 bases respectively, with 12 bases between them. The CDR3 protein is CASSFREGTQYF. The CDR3 nucleotides are TGTGCCAGCAGCTTCAGGGAAGGTACGCAGTATTTT.

The V gene is TRBV15, the J gene TRBJ1-5, with TRBD1 identical over 8 bases. The CDR3 contains 14 residues. Germline V gene lookup returns CDR1 LNHNV and CDR2 YYDKDF (reference sequence). The V gene end was trimmed by 5 bases and the J gene end by 4 bases; junction bases not matched to a gene: 4. In DNA, the CDR3 is TGTGCCACCAGCCCACGGACAGGGAATCAGCCCCAGCATTTT. Residues: CATSPRTGNQPQHF.

The chain joins TRBV5-6 to TRBJ2-5; TRBD2 agrees at 10 bases. V was clipped by 3 bases and J by 2 bases; unmatched bases: 7. Germline V gene lookup returns CDR1 SGHDT and CDR2 YYEEEE. The CDR3 consists of 16 residues. In DNA form, the CDR3 reads TGTGCCAGCAGCTCAACTAGCGGGGAGTTACAAGAGACCCAGTACTTC. Translating it yields CASSSTSGELQETQYF.

The V call is TRBV13, the J call TRBJ1-2; D call uncertain. V was trimmed by 5 bases and J by 4 bases, leaving 11 bases between them. Looked up from germline, CDR1 is PRHDT and CDR2 is FYEKMQ (reference sequence). The CDR3 extends over 13 amino acids. CDR3 bases: TGTGCCAGCAGCGTTCAGGCCATCTATGGCTACACCTTC. Translated, it gives CASSVQAIYGYTF. Drawing the rest from reference TRBV13 and TRBJ1-2, the complete variable domain is AAGVIQSPRHLIKEKRETATLKCYPIPRHDTVYWYQQGPGQDPQFLISFYEKMQSDKGSIPDRFSAQQFSDYHSELNMSSLELGDSALYFCASSVQAIYGYTFGSGTRLTVV.

This clone was counted once. This chain joins TRBV5-4 and TRBJ2-7; 9 bases are a match to TRBD2. Germline V lookup: CDR1 SGHNT, CDR2 YYREEE (reference sequence). V shed 3 bases, J shed 4 bases, and the junction held 5 bases outside the gene matches. The CDR3 covers 14 residues. DNA for the CDR3: TGTGCCAGCAGCTCCGGGACTAGCCTTTACGAGCAGTACTTC. Its protein product is CASSSGTSLYEQYF. The full variable domain, completed using reference TRBV5-4 and TRBJ2-7, is ETGVTQSPTHLIKTRGQQVTLRCSSQSGHNTVSWYQQALGQGPQFIFQYYREEENGRGNFPPRFSGLQFPNYSSELNVNALELDDSALYLCASSSGTSLYEQYFGPGTRLTVT.

CDR3 DNA sequence: TGTGCCAGCAAACCGACAGGCAGCTCCTACGAGCAGTACTTC. Translated, it gives CASKPTGSSYEQYF. This chain uses TRBV2 with TRBJ2-7; perhaps TRBD1 as D (6 bases). V lost 7 bases, J lost 0 bases, and 13 bases lay in between. Germline-derived CDR1 and CDR2 are SNHLY and FYNNEI. This CDR3 spans 14 amino acids.

The rearrangement links TRBV7-6 to TRBJ2-4; the D gene is possibly TRBD1 (5 bases). The V gene lost 5 bases and the J gene lost 7 bases, with 6 bases spanning the gap. This CDR3 has 11 amino acids. CDR1 is SGHVS and CDR2 is FNYEAQ in the germline V gene. The CDR3 region is CASSAGNIQYF. CDR3 nucleotide sequence: TGTGCCAGCAGCGCAGGGAACATTCAGTACTTC.

The V and J genes are TRBV6-2 or TRBV6-3 and TRBJ2-7; D is uncertain. The V end lost 2 bases, the J end lost 2 bases, and 10 bases lay between the germline ends. Germline CDR1 reads MNHEY; CDR2 reads SVGEGT. This CDR3 has 14 residues. CDR3 in DNA: TGTGCCAGCAGTTACGAGGAGCCCCCCTACGAGCAGTACTTC. Protein: CASSYEEPPYEQYF.

This clone was observed a few times. J is TRBJ1-2 and V is TRBV19; a weak D match, TRBD1 (5 bases). The V end was cut by 2 bases, the J end by 6 bases, with 16 bases between. Germline V gene lookup returns CDR1 LNHDA and CDR2 SQIVND (reference sequence). The CDR3 is 15 amino acids. The CDR3: CASSISPGRVDGYTF. CDR3 nucleotides: TGTGCCAGTAGTATATCCCCCGGCAGGGTAGATGGCTACACCTTC.

The sample holds a few counts of this clone. This chain uses TRBV25-1 with TRBJ1-5; 10 bases are shared with TRBD1. The germline V gene encodes CDR1 MGHDK and CDR2 SYGVNS. Trimming removed 4 bases from V and 7 bases from J; junction bases left unmatched: 7. CDR3 length: 15 amino acids. CDR3 sequence: CASSGSGTGVQPQHF. For the CDR3, the DNA is TGTGCCAGCAGTGGGTCCGGGACAGGGGTACAGCCCCAGCATTTT.

The J gene is TRBJ2-5, the V gene TRBV12-3 or TRBV12-4, with D tentatively TRBD2 (6 bases). Trimming took 3 bases from V and 4 from J, leaving 9 bases between them. This CDR3 has 13 amino acids. In nucleotides, the CDR3 is TGTGCCAGCAGTTTGAGGAGGGGAGAGACCCAGTACTTC. This encodes CASSLRRGETQYF.

The chain recombines TRBV7-6 with TRBJ1-6, with 9 bases that match TRBD1. Per germline, CDR1 SGHVS and CDR2 FNYEAQ. The CDR3 runs 18 residues. Germline trimming cut 5 bases from V and 10 bases from J; bases unmatched to any gene: 18. CDR3 in DNA: TGTGCCAGCAGCCCTAGGCCCGGGACAGGGTCATACGGCTCACCCCTCCACTTT. Its translation is CASSPRPGTGSYGSPLHF.

The genes are TRBV30 and TRBJ1-6; 9 bases line up with TRBD1. The CDR3 is made up of 13 amino acids. Germline assignment: CDR1 GTSNPN and CDR2 SVGIG (reference sequence). With 8 bases clipped from V and 6 bases from J, the junction kept 5 bases outside the gene matches. The CDR3 nucleotides read TGTGCCCGACAGGGGGAAAGTAATTCACCCCTCCACTTT. The encoded protein is CARQGESNSPLHF.

The rearrangement links TRBV5-1 to TRBJ2-1; D possibly corresponds to TRBD1 (6 bases). The ends were cut back, 1 base at V and 6 bases at J, with 11 bases in the middle. This CDR3 region has 14 residues. Germline-derived CDR1 and CDR2 are SGHRS and YFSETQ. The DNA of the CDR3 is TGCGCCAGCAGCTTGACAGGGAGTGGCAATGAGCAGTTCTTC. Protein sequence: CASSLTGSGNEQFF.

This chain links TRBV29-1 with TRBJ1-1, with 7 bases fitting TRBD1. From germline, CDR1 is SQVTM and CDR2 ANQGSEA. With 3 bases clipped from V and 0 bases from J, the junction kept 1 base outside the gene matches. The CDR3 loop spans 13 amino acids. CDR3 amino acids: CSVEGQMNTEAFF. CDR3 DNA sequence: TGCAGCGTTGAGGGACAGATGAACACTGAAGCTTTCTTT.

This clone occurred once. This chain connects TRBV3-1 (or the pseudogene TRBV3-2) to TRBJ2-3; 8 bases map to TRBD2. The V gene end was trimmed by 0 bases and the J gene end by 9 bases; junction bases not matched to a gene: 14. The CDR3 contains 17 residues. Germline values: CDR1 LGHDT, CDR2 YNNKEL (reference sequence). CDR3 in DNA: TGTGCCAGCAGCCAAGATCCCACACTTGCCGGGACTAGAACGCAGTATTTT. This encodes CASSQDPTLAGTRTQYF.

The chain uses TRBV4-1 and TRBJ2-3; tentatively, D is TRBD2 (6 bases). CDR1 and CDR2 from the germline V gene are MGHRA and YSYEKL. V gave up 3 bases and J gave up 5 bases, with 18 bases separating them. The CDR3 spans 16 residues. CDR3 sequence: CASSQWGVGQGDTQYF. The CDR3 nucleotides are TGCGCCAGCAGCCAGTGGGGGGTAGGACAAGGAGATACGCAGTATTTT.

This clone was detected only a few times. The V and J genes are TRBV6-5 and TRBJ1-1; 7 bases map to TRBD1. The germline V gene has CDR1 MNHEY and CDR2 SVGAGI. The trim removed 5 bases at V and 6 bases at J, leaving 9 bases unmatched. The CDR3 sequence is 14 residues long. CDR3 protein: CASSPRGRVAEAFF. DNA for the CDR3: TGTGCCAGCAGTCCTAGGGGGCGAGTGGCTGAAGCTTTCTTT.

The chain recombines TRBV4-1 with TRBJ2-7; D possibly corresponds to TRBD2 (7 bases). Germline V lookup: CDR1 MGHRA, CDR2 YSYEKL. Trimming cost V 0 bases and J 9 bases, with 15 bases left between them. The CDR3 extends over 14 amino acids. In DNA form, the CDR3 reads TGCGCCAGCAGCCAAGAAGCATGGGGGGGCGGGCAGTACTTC. Protein: CASSQEAWGGGQYF.

The V gene is TRBV30, the J gene TRBJ2-7, with TRBD2 as a possible D gene (6 bases). The CDR3 has 12 residues. Germline V CDR1 and CDR2: GTSNPN, SVGIG (reference sequence). The V gene lost 5 bases and the J gene lost 7 bases, with 15 bases spanning the gap. CDR3 sequence (DNA): TGTGCCTGGGGATTGGGGAGGTGGGAGCAGTACTTC. Residues: CAWGLGRWEQYF.

The rearrangement links TRBV5-1 to TRBJ2-1, with 14 positions matching TRBD2. The junction had 5 bases not matched to a gene; V was cut back by 3 bases and J by 3 bases. CDR1 SGHRS and CDR2 YFSETQ come from the germline V gene. The CDR3 loop spans 17 amino acids. Here the CDR3 reads CASSWGLAGEVYNEQFF. The CDR3 region has the DNA TGCGCCAGCAGCTGGGGACTAGCGGGGGAGGTCTACAATGAGCAGTTCTTC.

This chain uses TRBV27 with TRBJ2-1, with 12 bases matching TRBD1. This CDR3 contains 16 residues. Germline trimming cut 5 bases from V and 7 bases from J; bases unmatched to any gene: 9. The V gene's germline CDR1 is MNHEY and CDR2 SMNVEV (reference sequence). The CDR3 nucleotides read TGTGCCAGCAGTGCTCCGGGACAGGGGGCGCGTAATGAGCAGTTCTTC. Translated: CASSAPGQGARNEQFF.

The V call is TRBV18, the J call TRBJ2-2; 10 bases map to TRBD2. CDR1 KGHSH and CDR2 LQKENI come from the germline V gene. This CDR3 has 15 residues. The V gene end was trimmed by 4 bases and the J gene end by 1 base; junction bases not matched to a gene: 0. CDR3 sequence: CASSRLAGNTGELFF. CDR3 in DNA: TGTGCCAGCTCACGACTAGCGGGGAACACCGGGGAGCTGTTTTTT.